This T cell receptor beta chain was recorded in a study of blood T cells in healthy people across ages (dated by TCRdb to the mid-2010s). With regard to the full study: In model experiments, template switching captured roughly one uniquely barcoded TCR beta cDNA molecule for every two T cells. To track age-related changes in TCR beta repertoire diversity, the study relied on deep sequencing normalized with unique cDNA molecular identifiers. Donors were grouped into four age groups: young (average about 15 years), middle-aged (39), aged (around 66) and long-lived (around 80). Donors of different ages were randomly distributed across sequencing lanes to avoid experimental bias. Using the same blood draw, the study looked at two additional independent replicas of 1 million unique cDNA reads for two donors, one aged 18 to 30 and the other aged 80 or older.

General conclusions and limits of the study: Since profiling was done on bulk unsorted PBMCs, naive and antigen-experienced compartments could not be conclusively compared. The percentage of naive T cells measured by flow cytometry correlated strongly with observed TCR beta diversity. Because the CMV infection status of the donors was unknown, age-related changes in expanded clonotypes may potentially have been confounded. Estimates of total diversity based on one million sequenced T cells were regarded as lower bounds and as underestimates. As age increased, observed TCR beta diversity per million T cells dropped in a roughly linear way, and a significant reduction was already evident by age roughly 40. The long-lived group showed more naive CD4+ T cells, fewer expanded clones and increased TCR diversity than the aged group, suggesting age selection.

A distance of 22 bases separates the germline ends of V and J, which lose 7 bases and 6 bases respectively. CDR1 and CDR2 (MNHEY, SVGEGT) derive from the germline V gene. The CDR3 contains 16 residues, cysteine and phenylalanine counted. The kept DNA is CDR3 alone, 48 bases in frame from the first base. Details on this clonotype: The antigen this receptor binds is unknown. No per-base quality is available; no much larger clone lies one base away.

Libraries were made using 5' RACE. TCRdb names Illumina HiSeq 2500 as the instrument used. A second PCR of about 7 to 12 cycles was run with a J-beta primer mix and a sample-barcoded 5' primer. A unique molecular identifier was introduced onto each TCR beta cDNA molecule by a template-switch 5' adaptor carrying 12 random nucleotides. Each sample yielded at least 2.5 million CDR3-containing paired-end reads. First-strand cDNA was synthesized from all RNA with the Mint cDNA synthesis kit, primed by a TRBC-specific oligonucleotide. After uracil-DNA glycosylase treatment, a first 18-cycle PCR used universal primers M1SS and BC2_uni_R on all cDNA. In the source study's methods: Each sample was normalized by randomly selecting 1 million high-quality reads, each carrying a distinct molecular identifier. Reads sharing molecular identifiers were discarded rather than binned into consensus sequences. CDR3 identification, clonotype clustering and error correction used MiTCR with a Q25 quality threshold and the strictest error-elimination algorithm. A nonparametric unseen species model with Euler transformation was used to estimate a lower bound on total TCR beta diversity. The public reads were run again by TCRdb, first through fastp at Q25 and then through MiXCR, and only productive beta chains were kept. All rows with the same CDR3 protein become a single entry with the most common DNA and genes. Clone size and V and J calls follow TCRdb, not the original study. The sample includes more than 1,400,000 distinct CDR3 sequences, with roughly 45% observed a single time. 6.5% to 10% of the sample is taken by the ten largest.

The approximately 39 donors, aged 6 to 90 years, were systemically healthy Caucasian individuals from Russia. Ten milliliters of peripheral blood were collected from each donor into EDTA-treated Vacutainer tubes. Ficoll-Paque density-gradient centrifugation was used to isolate PBMCs, with at least 7 million obtained per sample. Total RNA was extracted from PBMCs with Trizol reagent, with at least 6 micrograms obtained per sample. For every donor, an aliquot of PBMCs went through flow cytometry to measure the percentages of naive CD45RAhigh/CD27high T cells. The clonotype was recovered from a woman aged 18-35 years in good health. The chain links TRBV6-2 or TRBV6-3 with TRBJ1-5; no confident D gene assignment can be made. The sample comprised blood. The DNA reads as follows: TGTGCCAGCACCAACCGGGTCCCCGGAGCGGCTCAGCCCCAGCATTTT. Translated, this is CASTNRVPGAAQPQHF.